This entry lists 14 T cell receptor beta chains sequenced from one sample in a study of T cell changes during pregnancy in multiple sclerosis. Profiling relied on immunoSEQ multiplex PCR, and the TCRdb table lists in-frame clones only, not all of them. This table has tens of thousands of clones, approximately 90% appearing once. The specimen comprised CD4+ T cells from peripheral blood mononuclear cells, sampled in the second trimester of pregnancy. These TCRs come from a female donor with multiple sclerosis, enrolled in a pregnancy study.

The chain has TRBV6-1 and TRBJ1-4; 7 bases map to TRBD1. V gave up 10 bases and J gave up 7 bases; unmatched junction bases: 9. The CDR3 runs 13 residues. Germline CDR1 is MNHNS and CDR2 is SASEGT. The CDR3 DNA follows: TGTGCCATCCTACAGGGGAGTGGTGAAAAACTGTTTTTT. This codes for CAILQGSGEKLFF.

The V call is TRBV2, the J call TRBJ1-2; TRBD1 matches 8 bases. CDR3 size: 15 residues. The germline V gene encodes CDR1 SNHLY and CDR2 FYNNEI. The V segment lost 6 bases and the J segment 4 bases; nucleotides outside the gene matches: 10. The CDR3: CASSVLGQGIYGYTF. The CDR3 DNA follows: TGTGCCAGCAGCGTCCTTGGACAGGGAATCTATGGCTACACCTTC.

This chain joins TRBV5-3 and TRBJ1-6; D is possibly TRBD1 (6 bases). TRBV5-3 is known as an ORF, though its function is uncertain. V lost 1 base and J lost 7, with 15 bases in between. The CDR3 has 16 amino acids. The CDR3 is CARSLIRTVVNSPLHF. CDR3 bases: TGTGCCAGAAGCTTGATTCGGACAGTCGTAAATTCACCCCTCCACTTT.

The J gene is TRBJ2-7, the V gene TRBV2, with D possibly matching TRBD1 (6 bases). Trimming left V 4 bases short and J 0 bases short, with 19 bases between. The CDR3 sequence is 17 residues long. CDR1 and CDR2 (germline): SNHLY, FYNNEI. DNA for the CDR3: TGTGCCAGCAGTGTGCCCAGGGGAATTCGGAGCTCCTACGAGCAGTACTTC. Its translation: CASSVPRGIRSSYEQYF.

The rearrangement links TRBV29-1 to TRBJ2-2, with 8 bases identical to TRBD1. This CDR3 region has 11 residues. In germline, CDR1 is SQVTM, CDR2 ANQGSEA. V shed 6 bases and J 6 bases; nucleotides not matched to a gene: 0. The CDR3 sequence is CSVTGAGELFF. For the CDR3, the DNA is TGCAGCGTGACAGGGGCCGGGGAGCTGTTTTTT.

V and J are TRBV2 and TRBJ2-6; unclear D gene. Trimming took off 6 bases at V and 1 base at J, with 10 bases between the two ends. Germline CDR1 SNHLY, CDR2 FYNNEI. CDR3 size: 15 residues. The CDR3 DNA follows: TGTGCCAGCAGGCAAGACATATCTGGGGCCAACGTCCTGACTTTC. This encodes CASRQDISGANVLTF.

The rearrangement joins TRBV5-4 to TRBJ1-2; D gene unclear. Trimming took off 2 bases at V and 0 bases at J, with 11 bases between the two ends. The CDR3 is made up of 15 amino acids. CDR1 SGHNT and CDR2 YYREEE come from the germline V gene (reference sequence). CDR3 DNA: TGTGCCAGCAGCTTTAACTCCCCGTCTAACTATGGCTACACCTTC. This sequence encodes CASSFNSPSNYGYTF.

The V call is TRBV30, the J call TRBJ1-3, with TRBD1 as a possible D gene (6 bases). Deletions cut 0 bases from V and 0 bases from J, with 18 bases between. In germline, CDR1 is GTSNPN, CDR2 SVGIG (reference sequence). There are 18 residues in the CDR3. The CDR3 protein is CAWSVFRVRGGSGNTIYF. The CDR3 DNA follows: TGTGCCTGGAGTGTATTCCGGGTTCGAGGGGGCTCTGGAAACACCATATATTTT.

This clone occurred a few times. This chain uses TRBV7-9 with TRBJ2-1; 7 bases line up with TRBD1. The V and J ends lost 5 bases and 5 bases, in that order; junction bases with no gene match: 9. This CDR3 region has 15 residues. Germline V lookup: CDR1 SEHNR, CDR2 FQNEAQ (reference sequence). CDR3 region: CASSDDRVHDNEQFF. In DNA, the CDR3 is TGTGCCAGCAGCGACGACAGGGTTCACGACAATGAGCAGTTCTTC.

This clone occurred once. This chain joins TRBV7-9 and TRBJ2-7, with a tentative D call TRBD2 (6 bases). Germline V gene lookup returns CDR1 SEHNR and CDR2 FQNEAQ (reference sequence). V was pared by 5 bases and J by 6 bases, with 20 bases between. This CDR3 is 15 amino acids long. The chain's CDR3 is CASSLGEHGGSEQYF. CDR3 nucleotides: TGTGCCAGCAGCCTAGGCGAACACGGGGGAAGCGAGCAGTACTTC.

The rearrangement joins TRBV5-1 to TRBJ2-3; 9 bases fit TRBD2. Germline V CDR1 and CDR2: SGHRS, YFSETQ. The CDR3 is 18 amino acids. The J segment lost 1 base and the V segment lost 5 bases, leaving 14 bases of the junction unmatched. The CDR3: CASSALASGTFGTDTQYF. CDR3 DNA sequence: TGCGCCAGCAGTGCGCTGGCTAGCGGGACCTTCGGCACAGATACGCAGTATTTT.

The chain recombines TRBV28 with TRBJ1-2, with D perhaps matching TRBD1 (5 bases). The V end lost 6 bases, the J end lost 4 bases, and 15 bases lay between the germline ends. CDR1 and CDR2 from the germline V gene are MDHEN and SYDVKM. CDR3 size: 14 residues. The chain's CDR3 is CASSPQGRVYGYTF. The DNA of the CDR3 is TGTGCCAGCAGCCCCCAGGGCAGGGTCTATGGCTACACCTTC.

This chain joins TRBV2 and TRBJ2-3, with 7 bases lining up with TRBD2. The CDR3 is made up of 13 amino acids. Losses at the gene ends were 7 bases for V and 3 bases for J; bases not matched to a gene: 4. Germline lookup yields CDR1 SNHLY and CDR2 FYNNEI. DNA for the CDR3: TGTGCCAGCATGCGGGAGATTACAGATACGCAGTATTTT. Translating it yields CASMREITDTQYF.

The genes are TRBV15 and TRBJ2-7; 8 positions agree with TRBD1. CDR1 is LNHNV, CDR2 YYDKDF, per germline (reference sequence). The V gene end was trimmed by 2 bases and the J gene end by 7 bases; junction bases not matched to a gene: 4. This CDR3 comprises 13 residues. The CDR3 DNA follows: TGTGCCACCAGCAGACAGGGGGCGCGGGAGCAGTACTTC. Protein: CATSRQGAREQYF.